This TCR beta chain was identified during a study of brain T cells in children with intractable seizures. Comments on this clone: The antigen remains undetermined.

The CDR3 is 15 residues long. V was trimmed by 1 base and J by 8 bases, leaving 12 bases between them. Germline CDR1 SGHTA, CDR2 FQGNSA. Time point in this sample: blood from clinic visit 5 months post-surgery; TSC patient then seizure free. The sequenced cases were selected for having the highest brain T cell transcript signatures. Repertoires were generated with immunoSEQ multiplex PCR, while TCRdb's copy carries only in-frame clones and drops some. This repertoire shows 300,000 to 400,000 clones, over 90% found once; its top ten account for roughly 5.7%. General study points: HCMV serostatus was not known, and viral specificity came from CDR3 similarity only.

The TCR sequence derives from a boy under two years old with tuberous sclerosis and intractable seizures. The chain has TRBV7-2 and TRBJ1-6; unclear D gene. This material consisted of peripheral blood, taken roughly 5 months after surgery. The CDR3 loop is CASSLVAGRYSPLHF. The CDR3 DNA sequence: TGTGCCAGCAGCTTAGTGGCAGGAAGATATTCACCCCTCCACTTT.